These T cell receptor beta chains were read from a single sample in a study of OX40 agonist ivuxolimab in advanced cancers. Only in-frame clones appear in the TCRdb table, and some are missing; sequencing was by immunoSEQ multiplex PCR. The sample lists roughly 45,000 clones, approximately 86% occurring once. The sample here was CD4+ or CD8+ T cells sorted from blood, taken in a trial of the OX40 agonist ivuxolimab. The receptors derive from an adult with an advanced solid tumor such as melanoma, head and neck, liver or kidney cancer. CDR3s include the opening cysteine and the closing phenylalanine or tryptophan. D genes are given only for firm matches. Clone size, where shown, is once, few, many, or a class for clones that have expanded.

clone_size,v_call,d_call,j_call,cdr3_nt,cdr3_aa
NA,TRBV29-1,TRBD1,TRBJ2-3,TGCAGCGTCGGGACAGGGGGGGGAGATACGCAGTATTTT,CSVGTGGGDTQYF
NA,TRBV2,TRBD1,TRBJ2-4,TGTGCCAGCAAAGGGCAGACAGGGCTAGCCAAAAACATTCAGTACTTC,CASKGQTGLAKNIQYF
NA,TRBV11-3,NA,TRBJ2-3,TGTGCCAGCAGCCCATCGCGGGGCTCTAGCACAGATACGCAGTATTTT,CASSPSRGSSTDTQYF
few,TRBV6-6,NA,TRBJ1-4,TGTGCCAGCAGTTCAGGGGCAGTGGGAGGGGAAAAACTGTTTTTT,CASSSGAVGGEKLFF
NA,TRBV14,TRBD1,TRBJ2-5,TGTGCCAGCAGCAAAAACAGGGGTCGAGAGACCCAGTACTTC,CASSKNRGRETQYF
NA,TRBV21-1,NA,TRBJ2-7,TGTGCCAGCAGCCCGGAAATTTGGCTGGGGTTCGAGCAGTACTTC,CASSPEIWLGFEQYF
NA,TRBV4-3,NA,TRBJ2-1,TGCGCCAGCAGCCAAGTCGGCTACAGGGTCCACAATGAGCAGTTCTTC,CASSQVGYRVHNEQFF
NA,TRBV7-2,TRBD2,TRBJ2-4,TGTGCCAGCAGCTTACCCGATCTAGCGGGGCTAGCCAAAAACATTCAGTACTTC,CASSLPDLAGLAKNIQYF
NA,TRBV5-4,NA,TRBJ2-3,TGTGCCAGCAGCTTCCAGGGGGGGGCCGGTACGCAGTATTTT,CASSFQGGAGTQYF
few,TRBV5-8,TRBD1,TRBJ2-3,TGTGCCAGCAGCCCGCCGCTGACAGGGGCAGATACGCAGTATTTT,CASSPPLTGADTQYF
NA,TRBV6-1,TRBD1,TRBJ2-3,TGTGCCAGCAGTGGACAGGGTAGCACAGATACGCAGTATTTT,CASSGQGSTDTQYF
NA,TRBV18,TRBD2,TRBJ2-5,TGTGCCAGCTCACCCCGCGGGGGACCCCAAGAGACCCAGTACTTC,CASSPRGGPQETQYF
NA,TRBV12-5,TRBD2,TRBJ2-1,TGTGCTAGTGGTTTGTTTTACGGGGGGGTTTCCTACAATGAGCAGTTCTTC,CASGLFYGGVSYNEQFF
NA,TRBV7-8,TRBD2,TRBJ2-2,TGTGCCAGCAGCATCGGACTAGCGGGGGCCGCGAACACCGGGGAGCTGTTTTTT,CASSIGLAGAANTGELFF
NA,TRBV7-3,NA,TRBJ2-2,TGTGCCAGCAGCTTAGATAGCAGGGTGAACACCGGGGAGCTGTTTTTT,CASSLDSRVNTGELFF
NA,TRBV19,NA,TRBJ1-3,TGTGCCAGTAGTGGCAGGGGCTCTGGAAACACCATATATTTT,CASSGRGSGNTIYF
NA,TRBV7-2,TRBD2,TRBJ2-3,TGTGCCAGCAGACCGACCGGGGGACTAGCGGGCACAGATACGCAGTATTTT,CASRPTGGLAGTDTQYF
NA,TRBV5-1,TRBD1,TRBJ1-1,TGCGCCAGCAGCTTTGGACAGGGAGGCACTGAAGCTTTCTTT,CASSFGQGGTEAFF
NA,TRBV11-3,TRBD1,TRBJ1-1,TGTGCCAGCAGCTCACAGGGGTCGAACACTGAAGCTTTCTTT,CASSSQGSNTEAFF
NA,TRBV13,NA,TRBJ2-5,TGTGCCAGCAGCCCCCGCCGAGGGAGGAGCGGAGAGACCCAGTACTTC,CASSPRRGRSGETQYF
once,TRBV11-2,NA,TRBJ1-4,TGTGCCAGCAGCCGGAACAGGTCCCCTGCAACTAATGAAAAACTGTTTTTT,CASSRNRSPATNEKLFF
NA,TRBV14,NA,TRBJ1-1,TGTGCCAGCAGCCAAGGGGCCCGGGGAAAAACTGAAGCTTTCTTT,CASSQGARGKTEAFF
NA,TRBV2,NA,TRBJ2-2,TGTGCCAGCAAACAGAGGAACACCGGGGAGCTGTTTTTT,CASKQRNTGELFF
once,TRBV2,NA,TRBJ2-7,TGTGCCAGCAGTGAATGGGAGGGGGACGAGCAGTACTTC,CASSEWEGDEQYF
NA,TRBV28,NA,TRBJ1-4,TGTGCCAGCAGTTGGACACGGGAAAAACTGTTTTTT,CASSWTREKLFF
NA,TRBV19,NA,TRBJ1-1,TGTGCCAGTAGTATCGGAATAGGAGCGAACACTGAAGCTTTCTTT,CASSIGIGANTEAFF
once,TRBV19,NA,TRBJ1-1,TGTGCCAGTAGTGTAAACGTGAACACTGAAGCTTTCTTT,CASSVNVNTEAFF
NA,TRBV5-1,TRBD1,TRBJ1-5,TGCGCCAGCAGTCTCACAGGGGATGGCAATCAGCCCCAGCATTTT,CASSLTGDGNQPQHF
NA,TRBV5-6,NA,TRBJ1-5,TGTGCCAGCAGCTCGACCCTGGGGCCCCAGCATTTT,CASSSTLGPQHF
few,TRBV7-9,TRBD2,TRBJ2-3,TGTGCCAGCAGTTTAGCGGGCCTCACAGATACGCAGTATTTT,CASSLAGLTDTQYF
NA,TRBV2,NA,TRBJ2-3,TGTGCCAGCAGGTTTTGGGGCGGAGGGACAGATACGCAGTATTTT,CASRFWGGGTDTQYF
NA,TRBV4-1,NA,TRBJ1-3,TGCGCCAGCAGCCAAGACCCCCCAGGGAGCGGAAACACCATATATTTT,CASSQDPPGSGNTIYF
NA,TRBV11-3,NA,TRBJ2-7,TGTGCCAGCAGCTTCCTGGAGGGCTACGAGCAGTACTTC,CASSFLEGYEQYF
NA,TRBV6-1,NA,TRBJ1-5,TGTGCCAGCAGTGAAGTCGGGAGGGGACTCAATCAGCCCCAGCATTTT,CASSEVGRGLNQPQHF
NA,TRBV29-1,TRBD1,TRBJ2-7,TGCAGCGTTTTCAGGGACAGCGAGCAGTACTTC,CSVFRDSEQYF
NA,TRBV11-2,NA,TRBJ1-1,TGTGCCAGCAGCTTCCCACGAATGAACACTGAAGCTTTCTTT,CASSFPRMNTEAFF
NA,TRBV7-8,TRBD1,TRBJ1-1,TGTGCCAGCAGCTTAAGTCTCGGGACAGGGTGGATGAACACTGAAGCTTTCTTT,CASSLSLGTGWMNTEAFF
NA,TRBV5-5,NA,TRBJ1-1,TGTGCCAGCAGCTGGGGGGGACAAACGAACACTGAAGCTTTCTTT,CASSWGGQTNTEAFF
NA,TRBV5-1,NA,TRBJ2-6,TGCGCCAGTCGGCGTTGGGATGGGGCCAACGTCCTGACTTTC,CASRRWDGANVLTF
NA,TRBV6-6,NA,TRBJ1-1,TGTGCCAGCACCCAGGTATTAGGCACTGAAGCTTTCTTT,CASTQVLGTEAFF
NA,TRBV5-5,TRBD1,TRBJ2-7,TGTGCCAGCAGCTTGTGGGGTCGGGACAGGTTCTACGAGCAGTACTTC,CASSLWGRDRFYEQYF
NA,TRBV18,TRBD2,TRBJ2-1,TGTGCCAGCTCACCCGGGACTAGCGACGATGAGCAGTTCTTC,CASSPGTSDDEQFF
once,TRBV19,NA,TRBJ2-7,TGTGCCAGTAGTATAGATCTATGGGGCTACGAGCAGTACTTC,CASSIDLWGYEQYF
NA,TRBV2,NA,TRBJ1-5,TGTGCCAGCAAGGGAGGGCAGGTTGCTGCGCCCCAGCATTTT,CASKGGQVAAPQHF
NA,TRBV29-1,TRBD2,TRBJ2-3,TGCAGCGTTGTATCTGTTTTGGGTACTGGGAGGGAAGGCACAGATACGCAGTATTTT,CSVVSVLGTGREGTDTQYF
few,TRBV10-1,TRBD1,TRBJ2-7,TGCGCCAGCAGTACGGGACAGGGCTACGAGCAGTACTTC,CASSTGQGYEQYF
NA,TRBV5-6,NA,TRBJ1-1,TGTGCCAGCAGCTACCAAACACTGAACACTGAAGCTTTCTTT,CASSYQTLNTEAFF
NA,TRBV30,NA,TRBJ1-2,TGTGCCTGGAGGGTGGCAGGGGTAAACTATGGCTACACCTTC,CAWRVAGVNYGYTF
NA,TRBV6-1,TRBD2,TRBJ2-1,TGTGCCAGCCGGGGGGGACTAACAACGGGGAATGAGCAGTTCTTC,CASRGGLTTGNEQFF
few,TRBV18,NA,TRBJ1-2,TGTGCCAGCTCACCACGAGAGAACTATGGCTACACCTTC,CASSPRENYGYTF
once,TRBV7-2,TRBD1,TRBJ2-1,TGTGCCAGCAGCTTAAGCGGTACAGGGGGCAACCGCAATGAGCAGTTCTTC,CASSLSGTGGNRNEQFF
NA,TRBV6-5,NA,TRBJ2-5,TGTGCCAGCAGTTACCAGCAGGAAGAGACCCAGTACTTC,CASSYQQEETQYF
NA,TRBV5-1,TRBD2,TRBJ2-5,TGCGCCAGCAGCTTCTCTAGCGGGGGGGCCCGGGAGACCCAGTACTTC,CASSFSSGGARETQYF
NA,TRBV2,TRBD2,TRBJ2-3,TGTGCCAGCAGTGAATTTGGGGTAGCGGGTCCAGATACGCAGTATTTT,CASSEFGVAGPDTQYF
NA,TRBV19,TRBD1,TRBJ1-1,TGTGCCAGTAGTAGAGACAGGGGATACACTGAAGCTTTCTTT,CASSRDRGYTEAFF
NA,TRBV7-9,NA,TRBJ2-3,TGTGCCAGCAGCGCCAGGACGGAGACCAGCACAGATACGCAGTATTTT,CASSARTETSTDTQYF
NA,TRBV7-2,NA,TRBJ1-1,TGTGCCAGCAGCGGAACAAGGAACACTGAAGCTTTCTTT,CASSGTRNTEAFF
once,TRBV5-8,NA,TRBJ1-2,TGTGCCAGCAGCTTGGTTTCCCGTGGCTACACCTTC,CASSLVSRGYTF
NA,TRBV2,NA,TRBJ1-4,TGTGCCAGCAGTGACCCATTTGCGAGGGGTGAAAAACTGTTTTTT,CASSDPFARGEKLFF